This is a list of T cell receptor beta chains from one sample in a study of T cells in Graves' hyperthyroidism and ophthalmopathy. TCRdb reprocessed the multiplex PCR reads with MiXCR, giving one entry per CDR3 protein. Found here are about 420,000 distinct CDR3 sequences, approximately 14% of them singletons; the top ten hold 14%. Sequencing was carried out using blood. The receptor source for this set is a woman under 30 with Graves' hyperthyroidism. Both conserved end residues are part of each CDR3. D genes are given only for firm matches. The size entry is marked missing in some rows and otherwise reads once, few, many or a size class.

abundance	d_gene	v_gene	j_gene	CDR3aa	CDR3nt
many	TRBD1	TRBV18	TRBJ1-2	CASSVSTGEPGYTF	TGTGCCAGCTCCGTTTCTACAGGGGAACCAGGCTACACCTTC
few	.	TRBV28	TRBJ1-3	CASILGGGNTIYF	TGTGCCAGCATCCTAGGGGGGGGAAACACCATATATTTT
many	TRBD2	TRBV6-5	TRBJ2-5	CASSYAGEAQEETQYF	TGTGCCAGCAGTTACGCGGGGGAGGCGCAAGAAGAGACCCAGTACTTC
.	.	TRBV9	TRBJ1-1	CASSEAMNTEAFF	TGTGCCAGCAGCGAAGCTATGAACACTGAAGCTTTCTTT
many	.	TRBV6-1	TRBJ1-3	CASRGNAGNTIYF	TGTGCCAGCCGGGGCAATGCTGGAAACACCATATATTTT
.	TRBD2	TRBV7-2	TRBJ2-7	CASSLAGGLAGAYEQYF	TGTGCCAGCAGCTTAGCGGGTGGACTAGCGGGGGCCTACGAGCAGTACTTC
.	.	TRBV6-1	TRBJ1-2	CASRGGIGYTF	TGTGCCAGTAGAGGGGGAATTGGCTACACCTTC
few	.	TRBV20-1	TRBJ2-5	CSARDASLRGETQYF	TGCAGTGCTAGAGATGCCAGCCTCCGGGGGGAGACCCAGTACTTC
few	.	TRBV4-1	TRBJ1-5	CASSRPTNSNQPQHF	TGCGCCAGCAGCCGGCCGACAAATAGCAATCAGCCCCAGCATTTT
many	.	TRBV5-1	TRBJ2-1	CASSNPRGSWDNEQFF	TGCGCCAGCAGCAACCCCAGGGGTTCCTGGGACAATGAGCAGTTCTTC
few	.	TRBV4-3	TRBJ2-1	CASSQAKTYHNEQFF	TGCGCCAGCAGCCAAGCAAAAACATACCACAATGAGCAGTTCTTC
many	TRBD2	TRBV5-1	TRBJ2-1	CASRVRTSGSNEQFF	TGCGCCAGCAGGGTCAGGACTAGCGGGAGTAATGAGCAGTTCTTC
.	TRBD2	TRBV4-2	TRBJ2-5	CASSQVAGEQETQYF	TGTGCCAGCAGCCAGGTAGCGGGAGAGCAAGAGACCCAGTACTTC
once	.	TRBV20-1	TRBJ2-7	CSASPGYEQYF	TGCAGTGCTAGCCCGGGATACGAGCAGTACTTC
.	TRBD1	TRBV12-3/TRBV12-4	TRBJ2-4	CASSSGQGNLAKNIQYF	TGTGCCAGCAGTTCCGGACAGGGGAATCTAGCCAAAAACATTCAGTACTTC
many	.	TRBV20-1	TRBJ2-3	CSAPKAHSREDTQYF	TGCAGTGCTCCTAAAGCTCACTCAAGGGAGGATACGCAGTATTTT
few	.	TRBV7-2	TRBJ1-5	CASSLDLYSGQPQHF	TGTGCCAGCAGCTTGGATTTGTACAGCGGTCAGCCCCAGCATTTT
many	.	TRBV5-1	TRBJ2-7	CASSLGDQDGGEQYF	TGCGCCAGCAGCTTGGGTGACCAAGACGGAGGCGAGCAGTACTTC
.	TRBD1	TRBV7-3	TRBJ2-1	CASSLMGQGDNEQFF	TGTGCCAGCAGCTTAATGGGACAGGGCGACAATGAGCAGTTCTTC
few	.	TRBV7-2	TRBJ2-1	CASSSSLDNEQFF	TGTGCCAGCAGCTCCTCTCTTGACAATGAGCAGTTCTTC
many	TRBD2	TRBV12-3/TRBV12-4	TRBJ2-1	CASSFGAGGYNEQFF	TGTGCCAGCAGTTTTGGAGCGGGAGGGTACAATGAGCAGTTCTTC
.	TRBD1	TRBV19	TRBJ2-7	CASTGTGVGSAYEQYF	TGTGCCAGTACCGGGACAGGGGTTGGTTCAGCCTACGAGCAGTACTTC
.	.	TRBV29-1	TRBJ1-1	CSVASPVTEAFF	TGCAGCGTTGCTTCCCCGGTCACTGAAGCTTTCTTT
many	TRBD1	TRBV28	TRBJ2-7	CASSLVAGGTYEQYF	TGTGCCAGCAGTTTAGTGGCAGGGGGAACCTACGAGCAGTACTTC
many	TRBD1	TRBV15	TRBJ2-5	CATSREDAGTGEETQYF	TGTGCCACCAGCAGAGAGGATGCCGGGACAGGGGAAGAGACCCAGTACTTC
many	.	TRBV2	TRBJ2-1	CASRAPKDNEQFF	TGTGCCAGCAGGGCCCCTAAGGACAATGAGCAGTTCTTC
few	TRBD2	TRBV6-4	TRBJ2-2	CASSATSGGAGELFF	TGTGCCAGCAGTGCAACTAGCGGGGGGGCCGGGGAGCTGTTTTTT
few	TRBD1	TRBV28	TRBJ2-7	CASSTPGQGNEQYF	TGTGCCAGCAGTACACCGGGACAGGGGAACGAGCAGTACTTC
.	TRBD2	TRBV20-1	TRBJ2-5	CNTKAGGKETQYF	TGCAATACTAAGGCGGGGGGGAAAGAGACCCAGTACTTC
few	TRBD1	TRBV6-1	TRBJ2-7	CASSGTGTGHDEQYF	TGTGCCAGCAGTGGAACCGGGACAGGGCACGACGAGCAGTACTTC
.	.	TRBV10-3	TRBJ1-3	CAIGPSIGNTIYF	TGTGCCATCGGGCCCAGTATTGGAAACACCATATATTTT